These T cell receptor beta chains were read from a single sample in a study of T cell repertoires in cytomegalovirus infection. MiXCR, applied by TCRdb to the reads, yields one record per CDR3 protein. This sample yields about 890,000 distinct CDR3 sequences, of which about 33% are seen a single time; about an eighth belongs to the top ten. These TCRs are of unknown antigen specificity. Material: cultured CD8+ T cells from PBMCs, obtained from culture after CMV antigen stimulation. All receptors come from a human donor in good health (CMV status not recorded). Some clones in this sample may be carry-over from other donors' samples. Both conserved end residues are part of each CDR3. The D gene is left open where the match is weak. Size is omitted from some rows. Given values are once, few, many or a class for expanded clones.

CATIGEGSDTQYF	TGTGCCACCATAGGGGAAGGTTCAGATACGCAGTATTTT	-	TRBJ2-3	13	TRBV15	-
CASRQGMGETQYF	TGTGCCAGCAGACAGGGGATGGGGGAGACCCAGTACTTC	TRBD1	TRBJ2-5	13	TRBV4-1	-
CATSDWGSGESDTQYF	TGTGCCACCAGTGATTGGGGTAGCGGGGAGTCAGATACGCAGTATTTT	TRBD2	TRBJ2-3	16	TRBV24-1	-
CASSPPGGAYGYTF	TGTGCCAGCAGTCCCCCGGGGGGGGCTTATGGCTACACCTTC	-	TRBJ1-2	14	TRBV27	few
CASSYRGNRVTDNEQFF	TGTGCCAGCAGTTACCGGGGGAATAGGGTAACTGACAATGAGCAGTTCTTC	-	TRBJ2-1	17	TRBV28	-
CASSPVRGQIYGYTF	TGTGCCAGCAGCCCCGTTCGGGGGCAAATCTATGGCTACACCTTC	-	TRBJ1-2	15	TRBV7-2	many
CASSLLGEVYNEQFF	TGTGCCAGCAGTTTGTTAGGGGAGGTCTACAATGAGCAGTTCTTC	-	TRBJ2-1	15	TRBV27	many
CASSFLPGTGNRANVLTF	TGTGCCAGCAGTTTCCTTCCGGGGACAGGGAATAGGGCCAACGTCCTGACTTTC	TRBD1	TRBJ2-6	18	TRBV6-2/TRBV6-3	few
CASSGQGSRTQYF	TGTGCCAGCAGCGGACAGGGATCGAGGACGCAGTATTTT	TRBD1	TRBJ2-3	13	TRBV27	few
CATSERTGNYGYTF	TGTGCCACCAGTGAGCGGACGGGTAACTATGGCTACACCTTC	-	TRBJ1-2	14	TRBV24-1	-
CASSPGVSAVVYGYTF	TGTGCCAGCTCACCTGGGGTGTCGGCCGTAGTCTATGGCTACACCTTC	-	TRBJ1-2	16	TRBV18	few
CAISDRAGGYTF	TGTGCCATCAGTGATAGGGCGGGTGGCTACACCTTC	-	TRBJ1-2	12	TRBV10-3	-
CASTGGGNQPQHF	TGTGCCAGCACAGGGGGCGGCAATCAGCCCCAGCATTTT	TRBD1	TRBJ1-5	13	TRBV7-2	few
CASSESLGMNTEAFF	TGTGCCAGCAGTGAATCCCTAGGTATGAACACTGAAGCTTTCTTT	-	TRBJ1-1	15	TRBV25-1	few
CASSLDRKSGTTEAFF	TGTGCCAGCAGCTTAGATCGGAAATCCGGGACCACTGAAGCTTTCTTT	-	TRBJ1-1	16	TRBV7-2	few
CASSSLRERLERNEQFF	TGTGCCAGCAGCTCCCTACGTGAGAGACTAGAACGTAATGAGCAGTTCTTC	-	TRBJ2-1	17	TRBV7-8	many
CASSIGGLGNTEAFF	TGTGCCAGTAGTATCGGTGGGCTGGGGAACACTGAAGCTTTCTTT	-	TRBJ1-1	15	TRBV19	-
CASSFSFRGTVDYGYTF	TGTGCCAGCAGCTTTTCCTTCCGGGGCACGGTGGACTATGGCTACACCTTC	-	TRBJ1-2	17	TRBV7-9	-
CASSTRTGSSYNSPLHF	TGTGCCAGCAGCACCCGGACGGGGAGCTCCTATAATTCACCCCTCCACTTT	-	TRBJ1-6	17	TRBV7-8	many
CASSEGAVSYGYTF	TGTGCCAGCAGTGAAGGGGCAGTGTCGTATGGCTACACCTTC	-	TRBJ1-2	14	TRBV2	few
CATGWGRGYGYTF	TGTGCCACCGGCTGGGGGAGGGGCTATGGCTACACCTTC	-	TRBJ1-2	13	TRBV27	-
CATQGEANYGYTF	TGTGCCACCCAGGGGGAAGCTAACTATGGCTACACCTTC	TRBD1	TRBJ1-2	13	TRBV27	-